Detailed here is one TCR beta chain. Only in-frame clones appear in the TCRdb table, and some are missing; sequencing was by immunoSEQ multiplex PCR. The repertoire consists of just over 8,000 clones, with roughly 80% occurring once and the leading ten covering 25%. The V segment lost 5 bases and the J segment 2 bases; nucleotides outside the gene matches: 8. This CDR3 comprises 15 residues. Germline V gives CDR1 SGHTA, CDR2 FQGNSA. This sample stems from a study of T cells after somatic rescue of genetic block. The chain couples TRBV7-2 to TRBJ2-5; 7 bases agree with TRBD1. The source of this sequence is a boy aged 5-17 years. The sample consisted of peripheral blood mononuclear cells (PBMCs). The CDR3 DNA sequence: TGTGCCAGCAGCACCCAGACAGGGACACAAGAGACCCAGTACTTC. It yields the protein CASSTQTGTQETQYF.